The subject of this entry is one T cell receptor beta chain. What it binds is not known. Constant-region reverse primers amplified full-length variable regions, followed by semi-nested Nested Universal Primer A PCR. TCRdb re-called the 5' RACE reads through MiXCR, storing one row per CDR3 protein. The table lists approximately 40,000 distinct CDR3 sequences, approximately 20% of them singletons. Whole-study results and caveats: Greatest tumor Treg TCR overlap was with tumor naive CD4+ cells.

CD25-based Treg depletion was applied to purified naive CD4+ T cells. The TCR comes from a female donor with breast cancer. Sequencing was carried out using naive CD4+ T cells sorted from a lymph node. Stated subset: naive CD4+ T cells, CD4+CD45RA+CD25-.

The CDR3 DNA follows: TGTGCCACCAGCAGGGGGACAGGGTTCGATGAAAAACTGTTTTTT. This translates into CATSRGTGFDEKLFF. This sequence joins TRBV15 and TRBJ1-4; 9 positions match TRBD1. The J segment lost 6 bases and the V segment lost 3 bases, leaving 5 bases of the junction unmatched. The CDR3 sequence is 15 residues long. CDR1 is LNHNV and CDR2 is YYDKDF in the germline V gene (reference sequence).